These 3 T cell receptor beta chains share one sample of origin, sequenced in a study of Graves' ophthalmopathy and Graves' hyperthyroidism. RNA transcripts were the template, and TCR beta CDR3 regions were amplified from them. RT-PCR was first run with HTBI primers, then multiplex PCR in a second round. MiXCR, applied by TCRdb to the multiplex PCR reads, yields one record per CDR3 protein. The repertoire includes about 700,000 distinct CDR3 sequences, more than 40% of them detected once, and more than 2.5% sits in the top ten. Specimen: peripheral blood. The receptors here all came from an adult man with Graves' ophthalmopathy.

This clonotype was seen at least ten times. The chain couples TRBV7-2 to TRBJ1-2, with 10 bases matching TRBD1. J gave up 4 bases and V 3 bases, and 5 bases lay outside the gene matches. The length of the CDR3 is 15 residues. CDR1 is SGHTA and CDR2 is FQGNSA in the germline V gene. CDR3 protein: CASSFGTGVIYGYTF. As DNA, the CDR3 is TGTGCCAGCAGCTTCGGGACAGGGGTTATCTATGGCTACACCTTC.

This clonotype was detected only a few times. In DNA, the CDR3 is TGTGCCAGCAGCCAACGCACTCGGGCCTACGAGCAGTACTTC. This codes for CASSQRTRAYEQYF. This chain connects TRBV4-2 to TRBJ2-7; no clear D. The germline CDR1 and CDR2 sequences are LGHNA and YNFKEQ. With 2 bases removed from V and 2 bases from J, the gap between germline ends came to 10 bases. This CDR3 contains 14 residues.

Points on this clonotype: One base away lies a much larger clone, so this may be a sequencing read error. The chain joins TRBV20-1 to TRBJ2-5; no clear D gene. The CDR3 has 12 amino acids. The germline CDR1 and CDR2 sequences are DFQATT and SNEGSKA (reference sequence). CDR3 nucleotides: TGCAGTGTGATAGACGGTCAAGAGACCCAGAACTTC. Amino acids: CSVIDGQETQNF.